This paragraph reports one T cell receptor beta chain. As yet, its antigen is unknown. The donor group consisted entirely of healthy Caucasians. TCRdb called the 5' RACE reads again in MiXCR, with one record for every CDR3 protein. The table shows roughly 260,000 distinct CDR3 sequences, with roughly 13% occurring only once. The CDR3 is 15 amino acids. V shed 2 bases, J shed 2 bases, and the junction held 5 bases outside the gene matches. The germline CDR1 and CDR2 sequences are SGHRS and YFSETQ. These data originate in a study of identical twins. General study findings and limits: Modelling underestimated the level of out-of-frame TCR alpha sharing observed in monozygotic twins. Invariant T cells like MAIT and iNKT could partly confound the zero-insertion analyses.

Sequenced: memory (CD45RO+) T cells sorted from blood. The receptor's source is a woman between 18 and 29 years old in good health. The V gene is TRBV5-1, the J gene TRBJ2-7; TRBD2 matches 9 bases. CDR3 nucleotide sequence: TGCGCCAGCAGCTTTTCCGCGGGAGGGACCTACGAGCAGTACTTC. This gives the protein CASSFSAGGTYEQYF.